Listed below are T cell receptor beta chains from one sample, sequenced in a study of monozygotic twins with inflammatory bowel disease. TCRdb reprocessed the 5' RACE reads and keeps a single row for each CDR3 protein, giving no DNA. This sample's clone table lists approximately 400,000 distinct CDR3 sequences. Material for sequencing was blood. These receptors all stem from a human donor with ulcerative colitis or Crohn's disease, or a healthy co-twin of an affected twin (not recorded which). Both conserved end residues are part of each CDR3.

>TRBJ2-1|TRBV5-6
CASSLRWRGDEQFF
>TRBJ2-2|TRBV5-1
CASSEGYGTGELFF
>TRBJ2-3|TRBV15
CATSREFTQYF
>TRBJ2-3|TRBV10-2
CASSDPRGWASTDTQYF
>TRBJ1-2|TRBV7-2
CASSHRQGFGGYTF
>TRBJ2-1|TRBV10-3
CAIATSGGIAYNEQFF
>TRBJ1-3|TRBV6-5
CASSYEGTGGISSGNTIYF
>TRBJ2-3|TRBV13
CASSLQPPDTQYF
>TRBJ2-1|TRBV7-3
CASSLWWGYEQFF
>TRBJ2-7|TRBV28
CASSLPVVTTSSYEQYF
>TRBJ2-3|TRBV5-1
CASSAAGGGDTQYF
>TRBJ2-2|TRBV24-1
CATSDYPGTGELFF
>TRBJ2-6|TRBV28
CASSLAGTGLGSGANVLTF
>TRBJ2-2|TRBV4-3
CASSQETGGSNTGELFF
>TRBJ1-4|TRBV4-3
CASSQVGGAGEKLFF
>TRBJ2-1|TRBV19
CASRDTIRDREQFF
>TRBJ2-5|TRBV5-4
CASSLGGEPFKKAQYF
>TRBJ2-3|TRBV5-8
CASSSAQVTMTGTQYF
>TRBJ2-7|TRBV7-9
CASASVLAGEWNEQYF
>TRBJ1-3|TRBV7-2
CASSIQTGPGNTIYF